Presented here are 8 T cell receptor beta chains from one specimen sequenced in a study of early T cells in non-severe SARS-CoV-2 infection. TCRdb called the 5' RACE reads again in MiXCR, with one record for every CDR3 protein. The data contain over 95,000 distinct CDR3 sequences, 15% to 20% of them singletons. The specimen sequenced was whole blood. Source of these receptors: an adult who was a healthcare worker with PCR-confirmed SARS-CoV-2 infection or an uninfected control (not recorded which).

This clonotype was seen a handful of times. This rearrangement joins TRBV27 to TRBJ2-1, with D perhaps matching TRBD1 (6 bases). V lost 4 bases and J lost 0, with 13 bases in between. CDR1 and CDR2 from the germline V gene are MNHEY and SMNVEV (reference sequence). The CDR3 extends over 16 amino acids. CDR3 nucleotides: TGTGCCAGCAGTTCCCCTAGGACAGACTCCTACAATGAGCAGTTCTTC. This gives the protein CASSSPRTDSYNEQFF.

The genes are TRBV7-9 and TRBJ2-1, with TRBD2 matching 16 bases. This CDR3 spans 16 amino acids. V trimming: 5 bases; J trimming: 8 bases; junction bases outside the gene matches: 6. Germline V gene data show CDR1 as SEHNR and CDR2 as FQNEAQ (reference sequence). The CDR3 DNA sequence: TGTGCCAGCAGCCTGGGGACTAGCGGGAGGGTCGATGAGCAGTTCTTC. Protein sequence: CASSLGTSGRVDEQFF.

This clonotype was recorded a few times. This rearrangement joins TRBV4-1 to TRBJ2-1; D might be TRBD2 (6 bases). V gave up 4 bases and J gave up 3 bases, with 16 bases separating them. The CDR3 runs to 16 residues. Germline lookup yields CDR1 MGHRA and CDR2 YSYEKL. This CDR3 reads CASSPPLAGRYNEQFF. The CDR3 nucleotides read TGCGCCAGCAGCCCTCCCCTTGCGGGACGCTACAATGAGCAGTTCTTC.

In nucleotides, the CDR3 is TGTGCCAGTAGTGTACAGACAGGGCCCACCTACGAGCAGTACTTC. Protein product: CASSVQTGPTYEQYF. V usage is TRBV19 and J usage is TRBJ2-7, with 7 bases lining up with TRBD1. V gave up 5 bases and J gave up 2 bases; unmatched junction bases: 9. The CDR3 totals 15 residues. CDR1 is LNHDA and CDR2 is SQIVND in the germline V gene (reference sequence).

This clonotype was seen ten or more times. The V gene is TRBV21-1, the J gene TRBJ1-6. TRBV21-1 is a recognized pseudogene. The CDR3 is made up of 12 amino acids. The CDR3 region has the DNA TGTGCCAGCAGCAAAGAGGAATCACCCCTCCACTTT. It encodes CASSKEESPLHF.

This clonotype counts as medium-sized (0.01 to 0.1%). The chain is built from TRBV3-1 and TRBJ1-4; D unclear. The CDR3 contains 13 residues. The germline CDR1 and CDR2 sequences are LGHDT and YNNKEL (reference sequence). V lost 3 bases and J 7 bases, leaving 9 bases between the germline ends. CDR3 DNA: TGTGCCAGCAGCCATGCGTCGAGTGAAAAACTGTTTTTT. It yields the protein CASSHASSEKLFF. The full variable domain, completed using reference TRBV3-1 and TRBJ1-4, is DTAVSQTPKYLVTQMGNDKSIKCEQNLGHDTMYWYKQDSKKFLKIMFSYNNKELIINETVPNRFSPKSPDKAHLNLHINSLELGDSAVYFCASSHASSEKLFFGSGTQLSVL.

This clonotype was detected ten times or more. CDR3 DNA sequence: TGTGCCAGCAGTCCTCCAGTTTCTGGGGCCAACGTCCTGACTTTC. This translates into CASSPPVSGANVLTF. The rearrangement links TRBV6-2 or TRBV6-3 to TRBJ2-6; D not certain. This CDR3 has 15 residues. Germline V gene sequence: CDR1 MNHEY, CDR2 SVGEGT. V lost 5 bases and J 1 base, leaving 9 bases between the germline ends.

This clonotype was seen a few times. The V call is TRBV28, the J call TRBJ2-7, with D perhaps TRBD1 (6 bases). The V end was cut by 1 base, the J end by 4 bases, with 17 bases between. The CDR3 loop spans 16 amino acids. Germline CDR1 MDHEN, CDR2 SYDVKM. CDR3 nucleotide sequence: TGTGCCAGCAGTTTATTAACCCAGGGGCGTCGGTACGAGCAGTACTTC. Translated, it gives CASSLLTQGRRYEQYF.